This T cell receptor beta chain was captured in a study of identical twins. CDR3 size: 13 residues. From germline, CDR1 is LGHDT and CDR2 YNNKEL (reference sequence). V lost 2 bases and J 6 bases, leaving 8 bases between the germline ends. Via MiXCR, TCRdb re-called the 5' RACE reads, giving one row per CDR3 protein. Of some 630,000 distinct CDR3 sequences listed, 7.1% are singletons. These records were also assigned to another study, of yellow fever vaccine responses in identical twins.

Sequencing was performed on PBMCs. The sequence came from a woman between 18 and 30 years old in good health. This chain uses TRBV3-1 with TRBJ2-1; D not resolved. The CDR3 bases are TGTGCCAGCAGCCAATTGCCGGGCAATGAGCAGTTCTTC. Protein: CASSQLPGNEQFF.